This T cell receptor (beta chain) was obtained from a study of identical twins. Concerning this clonotype itself: The target antigen is unknown.

Study-wide findings and caveats: While abundant cord blood beta clonotypes carried fewer insertions, memory repertoires showed no such pattern. Weaker excess twin sharing was seen among beta out-of-frame sequences.

TCRdb re-called the 5' RACE reads through MiXCR, storing one row per CDR3 protein. The sample includes roughly 470,000 distinct CDR3 sequences, approximately 14% of them seen just once. The V and J ends lost 5 bases and 2 bases, in that order; junction bases with no gene match: 6. The germline CDR1 and CDR2 sequences are SEHNR and FQNEAQ (reference sequence). The CDR3 covers 14 residues. The sample was also reused in another study, on yellow fever vaccine responses in identical twins.

The TCR comes from a woman between 18 and 30 years old in good health. The chain recombines TRBV7-9 with TRBJ2-7; TRBD1 matches 7 bases. Sequencing was done on a sample of CD4+ T cells sorted from blood. This chain's CDR3 is CASSRGQPPYEQYF. The CDR3, as DNA: TGTGCCAGCAGCCGGGGACAGCCACCCTACGAGCAGTACTTC.